A single sample is the source of the 30 T cell receptor beta chains below, sequenced in a study of T cell responses to AZD1222 COVID-19 vaccine (dated by TCRdb to the early 2020s). The library came from the immunoSEQ multiplex PCR assay. Not all clones reach the TCRdb copy of this immuneACCESS table, which keeps in-frame sequences only. Checked studies attribute under half of the gap to unresolved V genes and leave the rest unexplained. The sample table shows under 60,000 clones, and around 80% are seen once. The ten largest clones add up to roughly 10% of the sample. Read against the paper, the sample's time point label means: baseline before first vaccination. The sequenced sample was peripheral blood, obtained on day 0 of AZD1222 vaccination. Every receptor here comes from an adult in good health.

V usage is TRBV6-2 or TRBV6-3 and J usage is TRBJ2-2; either TRBD1 or TRBD2 may fit D (5 bases each). With 3 bases removed from V and 4 bases from J, the gap between germline ends came to 15 bases. The CDR3 extends over 16 amino acids. Germline CDR1 reads MNHEY; CDR2 reads SVGEGT. CDR3 residues: CASSYEGYRGTGELFF. The CDR3 DNA follows: TGTGCCAGCAGTTATGAGGGGTATAGAGGCACCGGGGAGCTGTTTTTT.

To note about this clone: Other DNA variants within this sample encode the same CDR3. CDR3 sequence (DNA): TGTGCCAGCTCCCCATCGGGGGGGAGCTCCTACGAGCAGTACTTC. Protein product: CASSPSGGSSYEQYF. This chain connects TRBV18 to TRBJ2-7; TRBD2 aligns across 8 bases. V lost 6 bases, J lost 0 bases, and 7 bases stayed unmatched. The CDR3 extends over 15 amino acids. Germline V gene data show CDR1 as KGHSH and CDR2 as LQKENI.

This chain uses TRBV5-1 with TRBJ1-1, with TRBD1 as a possible D gene (5 bases). Trimming removed 2 bases from V and 2 bases from J, with 10 bases in between. Per the germline V gene, CDR1 is SGHRS and CDR2 is YFSETQ. The CDR3 loop spans 14 amino acids. Written as DNA, the CDR3 is TGCGCCAGCAGCTTTAGTCAGGGTAACACTGAAGCTTTCTTT. Amino acids: CASSFSQGNTEAFF.

This clone was recorded only once. This chain connects TRBV27 to TRBJ2-7; 10 bases align to TRBD2. Germline loops: CDR1 MNHEY, CDR2 SMNVEV (reference sequence). Trimming cost V 6 bases and J 2 bases; bases outside gene matches: 1. The CDR3 totals 13 residues. CDR3 nucleotides: TGTGCCAGCAGGGGGACTAGCGCCTACGAGCAGTACTTC. Amino acid sequence: CASRGTSAYEQYF.

The CDR3 DNA follows: TGTGCCAGCAGTAATACAGGGAGCTCCTATAATTCACCCCTCCACTTT. Its protein is CASSNTGSSYNSPLHF. This chain uses TRBV6-6 with TRBJ1-6; TRBD1 is a possible D gene (6 bases). Germline V gene lookup returns CDR1 MNHNY and CDR2 SVGAGI (reference sequence). V was trimmed by 5 bases and J by 0 bases, leaving 11 bases between them. This CDR3 region has 16 residues.

The genes are TRBV5-1 and TRBJ2-2; D unclear. Trimming left V 3 bases short and J 3 bases short, with 12 bases between. The length of the CDR3 is 15 residues. CDR1 and CDR2 (germline): SGHRS, YFSETQ. Here the CDR3 DNA reads TGCGCCAGCAGCTCCACTGACATACACACCGGGGAGCTGTTTTTT. Encoded protein: CASSSTDIHTGELFF.

The chain carries TRBV28 and TRBJ1-4, with D hard to call. Germline lookup yields CDR1 MDHEN and CDR2 SYDVKM. V lost 4 bases and J 4 bases, leaving 4 bases between the germline ends. The CDR3 is 12 amino acids. This chain's CDR3 is CASSSSNEKLFF. In nucleotides, the CDR3 is TGTGCCAGCAGTTCAAGTAATGAAAAACTGTTTTTT. Full variable domain (outside the CDR3, taken from reference TRBV28 and TRBJ1-4): DVKVTQSSRYLVKRTGEKVFLECVQDMDHENMFWYRQDPGLGLRLIYFSYDVKMKEKGDIPEGYSVSREKKERFSLILESASTNQTSMYLCASSSSNEKLFFGSGTQLSVL.

This rearrangement joins TRBV6-2 or TRBV6-3 to TRBJ1-2, with 7 positions matching TRBD1. This CDR3 contains 11 residues. Trimming removed 6 bases from V and 11 bases from J; junction bases left unmatched: 6. Germline CDR1 is MNHEY and CDR2 is SVGEGT. The CDR3 loop is CASSTLDRYTF. For the CDR3, the DNA is TGTGCCAGCAGCACACTGGACAGGTACACCTTC.

The genes are TRBV6-5 and TRBJ2-7; a weak D match, TRBD1 (5 bases). Germline lookup yields CDR1 MNHEY and CDR2 SVGAGI. Trimming took 7 bases from V and 5 from J, leaving 18 bases between them. The CDR3 covers 14 residues. The DNA of the CDR3 is TGTGCCAGCACCCGAAGGGGTCCTTCCAACGAGCAGTACTTC. As protein: CASTRRGPSNEQYF.

The J gene is TRBJ1-1, the V gene TRBV5-6; D remains unclear. CDR1 is SGHDT and CDR2 is YYEEEE in the germline V gene. The CDR3 totals 15 residues. V was trimmed by 3 bases and J by 2 bases, leaving 14 bases between them. This CDR3 reads CASSSDVRRNTEAFF. The CDR3 coding sequence is TGTGCCAGCAGCTCCGATGTTCGACGTAACACTGAAGCTTTCTTT.

A remark on this clone: The same CDR3 also results from other DNA sequences found in this sample. The chain is built from TRBV18 and TRBJ1-6, with a possible D match to TRBD1 (5 bases). The germline V gene encodes CDR1 KGHSH and CDR2 LQKENI. V lost 3 bases and J lost 7, with 10 bases in between. This CDR3 is built from 14 residues. CDR3: CASSPAGQNSPLHF. The CDR3 bases are TGTGCCAGCTCACCCGCAGGGCAGAATTCACCCCTCCACTTT.

The V and J genes are TRBV9 and TRBJ2-7; no clear D gene. Germline CDR1 reads SGDLS; CDR2 reads YYNGEE. The V and J ends lost 1 base and 1 base respectively, with 12 bases between them. The CDR3 is made up of 15 amino acids. CDR3 region: CASSVQPTKSYEQYF. The CDR3 bases are TGTGCCAGCAGCGTACAACCTACGAAATCCTACGAGCAGTACTTC.

The gene calls are TRBV7-2 and TRBJ2-3; D is ambiguous. V was shortened by 1 base and J by 1 base, with 9 bases between the two germline ends. The CDR3 consists of 15 residues. In germline, CDR1 is SGHTA, CDR2 FQGNSA. The chain's CDR3 is CASSLGRAGTDTQYF. The CDR3, as DNA: TGTGCCAGCAGCTTAGGGAGAGCAGGCACAGATACGCAGTATTTT.

This chain connects TRBV18 to TRBJ2-1; a possible D gene is TRBD1 (5 bases). CDR1 and CDR2 (germline): KGHSH, LQKENI. CDR3 length equals 17 residues. Trimming pared 0 bases from V and 0 bases from J, leaving 12 bases between. CDR3 protein: CASSPPKGRSSYNEQFF. The DNA of the CDR3 is TGTGCCAGCTCACCACCGAAGGGGCGGAGCTCCTACAATGAGCAGTTCTTC. Drawing the rest from reference TRBV18 and TRBJ2-1, the complete variable domain is NAGVMQNPRHLVRRRGQEARLRCSPMKGHSHVYWYRQLPEEGLKFMVYLQKENIIDESGMPKERFSAEFPKEGPSILRIQQVVRGDSAAYFCASSPPKGRSSYNEQFFGPGTRLTVL.

The CDR3 bases are TGCGCCAGCAGTCCTCTGATTCCGGGCGTAGGGTCTGGGGCCAACGTCCTGACTTTC. Amino acid sequence: CASSPLIPGVGSGANVLTF. V is TRBV5-1 and J is TRBJ2-6; D remains ambiguous. Trimming removed 5 bases from V and 1 base from J, with 22 bases in between. Germline CDR1 SGHRS, CDR2 YFSETQ. The CDR3 totals 19 residues. The full variable domain, its missing parts supplied by reference TRBV5-1 and TRBJ2-6, is KAGVTQTPRYLIKTRGQQVTLSCSPISGHRSVSWYQQTPGQGLQFLFEYFSETQRNKGNFPGRFSGRQFSNSRSEMNVSTLELGDSALYLCASSPLIPGVGSGANVLTFGAGSRLTVL.

CDR3 sequence: CASSRTGSGNTIYF. DNA for the CDR3: TGTGCCAGCAGCCGGACAGGCTCTGGAAACACCATATATTTT. The chain joins TRBV3-1 (or the pseudogene TRBV3-2) to TRBJ1-3; 7 bases match TRBD1. J lost 0 bases, V lost 4 bases, and 0 bases had no gene match. The CDR3 has 14 amino acids. The V gene's germline CDR1 is LGHDT and CDR2 YNNKEL (reference sequence).

This chain joins TRBV15 and TRBJ2-7, with 9 bases matching TRBD1. V was pared by 2 bases and J by 5 bases, with 7 bases of the junction left unmatched. In germline, CDR1 is LNHNV, CDR2 YYDKDF (reference sequence). This CDR3 is 15 amino acids long. Written as DNA, the CDR3 is TGTGCCACCAGCAGATCGGGACAGGGCGCCGACGAGCAGTACTTC. Translated: CATSRSGQGADEQYF.

The chain uses TRBV28 and TRBJ2-7; the D gene could be TRBD1 or TRBD2 (6 bases each). CDR1 is MDHEN and CDR2 is SYDVKM in the germline V gene. V dropped 6 bases and J dropped 0 bases, with 15 bases sitting between them. This CDR3 comprises 15 residues. CDR3 protein: CASSTRKGGSYEQYF. CDR3 sequence (DNA): TGTGCCAGCAGCACCCGCAAGGGGGGCTCCTACGAGCAGTACTTC.

The chain uses TRBV30 and TRBJ1-3; no reliable D call. The CDR3 covers 13 residues. The V end lost 0 bases, the J end lost 4 bases, and 7 bases lay between the germline ends. Looked up from germline, CDR1 is GTSNPN and CDR2 is SVGIG (reference sequence). CDR3 in DNA: TGTGCCTGGAGTGTACAGTCAGGAAACACCATATATTTT. Translated, it gives CAWSVQSGNTIYF.

The rearrangement links TRBV19 to TRBJ1-1; the D gene is possibly TRBD1 (5 bases). With 5 bases removed from V and 10 bases from J, the gap between germline ends came to 17 bases. The CDR3 spans 13 residues. Germline CDR1 is LNHDA and CDR2 is SQIVND (reference sequence). CDR3 loop: CASSSSRVNRAFF. For the CDR3, the DNA is TGTGCCAGTAGTTCTTCCAGGGTGAATCGAGCTTTCTTT.

The gene calls are TRBV10-3 and TRBJ2-1, with 11 nucleotides matching TRBD1. The CDR3 is 16 residues long. V lost 7 bases, J lost 8 bases, and 13 bases stayed unmatched. From germline, CDR1 is ENHRY and CDR2 SYGVKD. This CDR3 is CAIKSSIGQGADEQFF. CDR3 sequence (DNA): TGTGCCATCAAATCGTCCATAGGACAGGGGGCCGATGAGCAGTTCTTC.

The gene calls are TRBV5-4 and TRBJ2-1; weak D call: TRBD1 (6 bases). The CDR3 length is 14 residues. CDR1 is SGHNT, CDR2 YYREEE, per germline (reference sequence). Trimming pared 2 bases from V and 5 bases from J, leaving 11 bases between. Here the CDR3 reads CASSFMRQDNEQFF. The CDR3 nucleotides read TGTGCCAGCAGCTTTATGCGACAGGACAATGAGCAGTTCTTC.

The chain carries TRBV2 and TRBJ1-2, with D possibly matching TRBD1 (5 bases). CDR3 length: 12 residues. The germline V gene has CDR1 SNHLY and CDR2 FYNNEI. V lost 6 bases and J lost 9, with 14 bases in between. Here the CDR3 reads CASRGHLSSYTF. The CDR3 coding sequence is TGTGCCAGCAGGGGGCATTTATCGAGCTACACCTTC.

The chain couples TRBV7-2 to TRBJ1-4, with D hard to call. There are 14 residues in the CDR3. Trimming took 1 base from V and 8 from J, leaving 11 bases between them. The germline V gene has CDR1 SGHTA and CDR2 FQGNSA. CDR3 nucleotides: TGTGCCAGCAGCTTAGGGCAAGGGAACGAAAAACTGTTTTTT. As protein: CASSLGQGNEKLFF.

The V call is TRBV5-1, the J call TRBJ1-5; D gene ambiguous. The CDR3 runs to 15 residues. The ends were cut back, 3 bases at V and 6 bases at J, with 16 bases in the middle. Germline V lookup: CDR1 SGHRS, CDR2 YFSETQ. CDR3 nucleotides: TGCGCCAGCAGCTCCAATCCGACGGACGGTCAGCCCCAGCATTTT. This gives the protein CASSSNPTDGQPQHF.

The chain links TRBV19 to TRBJ2-7, with TRBD1 matching 11 bases. Trimming at V came to 5 bases and at J to 2 bases, leaving 5 bases not matched to a gene. Germline-derived CDR1 and CDR2 are LNHDA and SQIVND (reference sequence). The CDR3 is 15 residues long. Here the CDR3 DNA reads TGTGCCAGTAGTTCACCGGGACAGGGGGCCTACGAGCAGTACTTC. Encoded protein: CASSSPGQGAYEQYF.

The chain employs TRBV6-1 and TRBJ1-3; TRBD1 might be the D (5 bases). Per germline, CDR1 MNHNS and CDR2 SASEGT. CDR3 size: 13 residues. The V gene lost 1 base and the J gene lost 4 bases, with 5 bases spanning the gap. The CDR3 protein is CASSEGQGNTIYF. The CDR3 nucleotides are TGTGCCAGCAGTGAAGGACAGGGAAACACCATATATTTT.

The chain couples TRBV28 to TRBJ1-1; perhaps TRBD1 as D (6 bases). CDR3 length equals 13 residues. Germline CDR1 is MDHEN and CDR2 is SYDVKM. Trimming took 6 bases from V and 9 from J, leaving 17 bases between them. The DNA of the CDR3 is TGTGCCAGCAGCCTCGGGGGGGCGTCGAAAGCTTTCTTT. Translated, it gives CASSLGGASKAFF.

V usage is TRBV5-1 and J usage is TRBJ1-2; tentatively, D is TRBD1 (5 bases). Trimming took 6 bases from V and 4 from J, leaving 13 bases between them. The CDR3 is 13 residues long. Germline-derived CDR1 and CDR2 are SGHRS and YFSETQ. The CDR3 spells CASTPSGGYGYTF. In nucleotides, the CDR3 is TGCGCCAGCACCCCCTCGGGGGGCTATGGCTACACCTTC.

This chain links TRBV9 with TRBJ1-1; possible D gene TRBD1, 5 bases. Trimming took off 3 bases at V and 0 bases at J, with 12 bases between the two ends. The CDR3 totals 15 residues. CDR1 is SGDLS and CDR2 is YYNGEE in the germline V gene. CDR3 sequence reads: CASSAQTAMNTEAFF. CDR3 in DNA: TGTGCCAGCAGCGCCCAGACAGCTATGAACACTGAAGCTTTCTTT.